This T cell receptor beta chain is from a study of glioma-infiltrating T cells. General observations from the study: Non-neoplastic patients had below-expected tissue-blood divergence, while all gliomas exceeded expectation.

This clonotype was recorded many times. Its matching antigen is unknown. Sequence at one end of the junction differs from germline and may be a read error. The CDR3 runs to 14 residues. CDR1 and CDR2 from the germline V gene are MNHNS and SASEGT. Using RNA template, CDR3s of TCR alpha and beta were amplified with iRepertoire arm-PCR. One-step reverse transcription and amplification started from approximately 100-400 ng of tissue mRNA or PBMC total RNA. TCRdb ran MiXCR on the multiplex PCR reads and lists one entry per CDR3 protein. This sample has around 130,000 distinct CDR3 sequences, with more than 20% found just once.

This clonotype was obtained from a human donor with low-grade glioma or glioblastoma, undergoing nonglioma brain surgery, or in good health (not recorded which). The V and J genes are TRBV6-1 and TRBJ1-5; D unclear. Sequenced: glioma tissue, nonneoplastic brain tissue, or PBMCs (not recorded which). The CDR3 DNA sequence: TGTGCCAACAGTGTTCTACAGCGAGGTCAGCCCCAGCATTTT. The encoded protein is CANSVLQRGQPQHF.